This T cell receptor (beta chain) was obtained from a study of blood T cell repertoires in COVID-19. The overall study: PBMCs, B-cell-depleted T cells, or T cells provided the cDNA or gDNA that made up the material.

Losses at the gene ends were 4 bases for V and 8 bases for J; bases not matched to a gene: 14. Germline V CDR1 and CDR2: MGHDK, SYGVNS. The CDR3 runs 16 residues. This clone was picked up a small number of times. Some clones are missing from TCRdb's copy, which holds only in-frame ones; the method was immunoSEQ multiplex PCR. The repertoire has a few hundred thousand clones, 91% of them found once; the top ten carry 2.6%. The sequencing sample was made of peripheral blood. The TCR originated in a person aged 18 to 30 with COVID-19, enrolled during active disease. V and J are TRBV25-1 and TRBJ1-2, with 9 bases fitting TRBD1. CDR3 amino acids: CASSGPTGTGLYGYTF. CDR3 nucleotides: TGTGCCAGCAGTGGACCTACCGGGACAGGGTTATACGGCTACACCTTC.